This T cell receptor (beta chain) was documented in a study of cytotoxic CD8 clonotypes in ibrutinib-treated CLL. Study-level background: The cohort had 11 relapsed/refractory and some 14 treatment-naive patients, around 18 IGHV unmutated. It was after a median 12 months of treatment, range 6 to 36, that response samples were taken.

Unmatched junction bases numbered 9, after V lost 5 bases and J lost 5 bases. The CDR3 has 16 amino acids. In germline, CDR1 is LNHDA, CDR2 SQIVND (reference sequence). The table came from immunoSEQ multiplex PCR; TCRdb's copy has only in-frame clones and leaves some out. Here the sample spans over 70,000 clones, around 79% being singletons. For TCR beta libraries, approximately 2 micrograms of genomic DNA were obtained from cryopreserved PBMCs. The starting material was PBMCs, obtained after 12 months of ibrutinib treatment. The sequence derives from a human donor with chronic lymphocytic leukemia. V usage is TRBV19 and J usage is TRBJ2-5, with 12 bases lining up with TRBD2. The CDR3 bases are TGTGCCAGTAGTCGGACTAGCGGGGCCTCCAGGGAGACCCAGTACTTC. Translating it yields CASSRTSGASRETQYF.